Detailed here is one TCR beta chain. This sample was taken from a study of technical replicates of blood from several donors. Germline V gives CDR1 ENHRY, CDR2 SYGVKD. This CDR3 contains 14 residues. V trimming: 0 bases; J trimming: 4 bases; junction bases outside the gene matches: 2. The assay was immunoSEQ multiplex PCR, and TCRdb's table has in-frame clones only and misses some. The table records tens of thousands of clones, around 96% of them present only once. This chain links TRBV10-3 with TRBJ2-7; TRBD2 aligns across 8 bases. Specimen: T cells isolated from PBMCs. The sequence came from a human donor in good health. The CDR3 loop reads CAISESGLEYEQYF. Here the CDR3 DNA reads TGTGCCATCAGTGAGTCGGGACTAGAATACGAGCAGTACTTC.